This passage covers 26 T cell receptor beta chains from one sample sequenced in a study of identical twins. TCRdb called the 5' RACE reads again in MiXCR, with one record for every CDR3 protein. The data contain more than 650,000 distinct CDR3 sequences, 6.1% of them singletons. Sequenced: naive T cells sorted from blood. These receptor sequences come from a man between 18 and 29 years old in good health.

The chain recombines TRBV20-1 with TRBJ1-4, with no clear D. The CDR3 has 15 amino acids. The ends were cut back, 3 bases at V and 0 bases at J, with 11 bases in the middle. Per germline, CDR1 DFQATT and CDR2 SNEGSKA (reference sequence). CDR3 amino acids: CSASFSGATNEKLFF. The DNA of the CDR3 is TGCAGTGCTAGCTTTTCGGGTGCAACTAATGAAAAACTGTTTTTT.

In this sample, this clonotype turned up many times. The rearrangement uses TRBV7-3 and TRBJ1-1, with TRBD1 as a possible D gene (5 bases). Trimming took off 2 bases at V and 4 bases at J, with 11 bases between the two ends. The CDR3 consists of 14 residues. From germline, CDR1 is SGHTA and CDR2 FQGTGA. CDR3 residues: CASSLQGKSTEAFF. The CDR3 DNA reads TGTGCCAGCAGCTTACAGGGAAAGAGCACTGAAGCTTTCTTT.

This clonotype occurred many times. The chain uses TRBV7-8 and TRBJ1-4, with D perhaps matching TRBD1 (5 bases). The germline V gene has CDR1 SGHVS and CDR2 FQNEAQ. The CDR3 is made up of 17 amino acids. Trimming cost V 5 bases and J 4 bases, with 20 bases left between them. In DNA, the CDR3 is TGTGCCAGCAGCACTACCCAAATGGGGCAGATTAATGAAAAACTGTTTTTT. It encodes CASSTTQMGQINEKLFF.

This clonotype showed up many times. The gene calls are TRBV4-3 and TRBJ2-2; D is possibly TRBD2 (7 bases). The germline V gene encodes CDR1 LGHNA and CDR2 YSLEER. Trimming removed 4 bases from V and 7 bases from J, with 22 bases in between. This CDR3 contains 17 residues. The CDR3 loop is CASSREPRGRGVGELFF. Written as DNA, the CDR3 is TGCGCCAGCAGCCGCGAGCCAAGAGGGAGGGGGGTCGGGGAGCTGTTTTTT.

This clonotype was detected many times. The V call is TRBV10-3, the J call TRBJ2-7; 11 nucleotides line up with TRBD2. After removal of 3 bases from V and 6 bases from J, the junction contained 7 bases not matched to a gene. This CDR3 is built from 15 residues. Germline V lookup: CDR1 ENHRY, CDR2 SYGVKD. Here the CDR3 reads CAISETSGSGVEQYF. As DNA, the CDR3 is TGTGCCATCAGTGAAACTAGCGGGAGTGGGGTCGAGCAGTACTTC.

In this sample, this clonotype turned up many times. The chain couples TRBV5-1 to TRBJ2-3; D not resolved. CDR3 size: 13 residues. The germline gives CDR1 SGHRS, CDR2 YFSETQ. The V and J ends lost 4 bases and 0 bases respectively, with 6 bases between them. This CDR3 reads CASSQDSTDTQYF. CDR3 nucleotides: TGCGCCAGCAGCCAGGACAGCACAGATACGCAGTATTTT.

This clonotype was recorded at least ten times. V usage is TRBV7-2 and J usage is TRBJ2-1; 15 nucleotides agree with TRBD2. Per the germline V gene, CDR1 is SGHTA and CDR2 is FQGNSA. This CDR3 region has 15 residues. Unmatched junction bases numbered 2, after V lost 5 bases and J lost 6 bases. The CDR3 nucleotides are TGTGCCAGCAGCCGGACTAGCGGGGGGGTCAATGAGCAGTTCTTC. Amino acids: CASSRTSGGVNEQFF.

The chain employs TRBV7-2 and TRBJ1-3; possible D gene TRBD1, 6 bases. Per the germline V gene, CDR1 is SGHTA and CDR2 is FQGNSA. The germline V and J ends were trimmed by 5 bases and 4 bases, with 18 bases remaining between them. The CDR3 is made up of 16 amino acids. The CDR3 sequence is CASSPSRPGAGNTIYF. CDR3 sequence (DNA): TGTGCCAGCAGCCCCTCCCGACCAGGGGCAGGAAACACCATATATTTT.

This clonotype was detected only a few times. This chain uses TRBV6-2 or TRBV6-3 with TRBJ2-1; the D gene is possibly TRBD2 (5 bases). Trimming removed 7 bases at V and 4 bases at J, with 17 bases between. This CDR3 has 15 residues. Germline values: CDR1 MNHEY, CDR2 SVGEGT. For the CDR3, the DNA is TGTGCCAGCACCTCCGGTCCGCAGCGGTACAATGAGCAGTTCTTC. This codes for CASTSGPQRYNEQFF.

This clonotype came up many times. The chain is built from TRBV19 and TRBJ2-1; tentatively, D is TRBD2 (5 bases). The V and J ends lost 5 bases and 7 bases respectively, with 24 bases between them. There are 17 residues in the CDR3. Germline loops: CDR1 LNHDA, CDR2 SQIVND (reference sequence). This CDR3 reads CASSSPLALISENEQFF. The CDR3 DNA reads TGTGCCAGTAGTTCCCCGCTAGCACTAATATCGGAGAATGAGCAGTTCTTC.

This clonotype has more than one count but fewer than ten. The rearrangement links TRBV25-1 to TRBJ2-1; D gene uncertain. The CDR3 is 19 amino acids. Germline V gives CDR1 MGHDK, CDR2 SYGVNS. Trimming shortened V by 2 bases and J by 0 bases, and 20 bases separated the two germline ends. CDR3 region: CASSEAPGQPVPSYNEQFF. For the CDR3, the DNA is TGTGCCAGCAGTGAAGCCCCCGGGCAGCCGGTCCCCTCCTACAATGAGCAGTTCTTC.

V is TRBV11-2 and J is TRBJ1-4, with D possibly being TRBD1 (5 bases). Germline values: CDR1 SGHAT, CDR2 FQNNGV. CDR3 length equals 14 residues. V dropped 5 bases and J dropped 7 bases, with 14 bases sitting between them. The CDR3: CASSPQVKGEKLFF. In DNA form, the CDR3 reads TGTGCCAGCAGCCCACAGGTGAAGGGTGAAAAACTGTTTTTT. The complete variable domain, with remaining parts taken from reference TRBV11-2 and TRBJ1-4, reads EAGVAQSPRYKIIEKRQSVAFWCNPISGHATLYWYQQILGQGPKLLIQFQNNGVVDDSQLPKDRFSAERLKGVDSTLKIQPAKLEDSAVYLCASSPQVKGEKLFFGSGTQLSVL.

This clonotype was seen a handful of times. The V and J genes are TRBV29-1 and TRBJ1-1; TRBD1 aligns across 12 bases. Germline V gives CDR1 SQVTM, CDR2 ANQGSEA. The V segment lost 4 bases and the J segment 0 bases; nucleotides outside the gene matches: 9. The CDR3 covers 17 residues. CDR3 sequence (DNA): TGCAGCGTTGTCGGGACAGGGGGCTTTAGCATGAACACTGAAGCTTTCTTT. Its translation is CSVVGTGGFSMNTEAFF. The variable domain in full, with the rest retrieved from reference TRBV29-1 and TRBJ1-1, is SAVISQKPSRDICQRGTSLTIQCQVDSQVTMMFWYRQQPGQSLTLIATANQGSEATYESGFVIDKFPISRPNLTFSTLTVSNMSPEDSSIYLCSVVGTGGFSMNTEAFFGQGTRLTVV.

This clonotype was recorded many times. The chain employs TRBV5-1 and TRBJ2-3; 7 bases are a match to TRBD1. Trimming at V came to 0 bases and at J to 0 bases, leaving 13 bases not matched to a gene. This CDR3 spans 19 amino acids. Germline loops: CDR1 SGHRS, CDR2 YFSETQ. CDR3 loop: CASSLANPGQLSSTDTQYF. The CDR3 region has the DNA TGCGCCAGCAGCTTGGCCAATCCGGGACAGTTATCTAGCACAGATACGCAGTATTTT. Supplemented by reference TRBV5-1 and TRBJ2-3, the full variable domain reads KAGVTQTPRYLIKTRGQQVTLSCSPISGHRSVSWYQQTPGQGLQFLFEYFSETQRNKGNFPGRFSGRQFSNSRSEMNVSTLELGDSALYLCASSLANPGQLSSTDTQYFGPGTRLTVL.

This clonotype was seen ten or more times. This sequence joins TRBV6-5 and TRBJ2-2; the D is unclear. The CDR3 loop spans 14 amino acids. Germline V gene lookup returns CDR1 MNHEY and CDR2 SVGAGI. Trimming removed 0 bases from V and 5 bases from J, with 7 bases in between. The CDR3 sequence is CASSYSSGTGELFF. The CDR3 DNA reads TGTGCCAGCAGTTACTCGAGTGGGACCGGGGAGCTGTTTTTT.

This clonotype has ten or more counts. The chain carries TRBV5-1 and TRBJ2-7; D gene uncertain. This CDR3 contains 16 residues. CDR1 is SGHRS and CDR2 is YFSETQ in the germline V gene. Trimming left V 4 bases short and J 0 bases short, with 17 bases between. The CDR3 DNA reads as TGCGCCAGCAGCCCGGGCCTCCACCTTGGCTCCTACGAGCAGTACGTC. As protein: CASSPGLHLGSYEQYV.

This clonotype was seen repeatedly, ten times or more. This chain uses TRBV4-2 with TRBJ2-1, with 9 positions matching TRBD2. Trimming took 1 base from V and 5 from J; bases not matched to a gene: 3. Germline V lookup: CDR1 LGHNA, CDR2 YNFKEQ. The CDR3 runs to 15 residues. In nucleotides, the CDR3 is TGTGCCAGCAGCCAAGGACTAGCGGAGGACAATGAGCAGTTCTTC. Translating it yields CASSQGLAEDNEQFF.

CDR3 region: CAISPAGTAPLNNEQFF. As DNA, the CDR3 is TGTGCCATCTCGCCAGCCGGGACTGCCCCTCTTAACAATGAGCAGTTCTTC. The J gene is TRBJ2-1, the V gene TRBV10-3, with D tentatively TRBD2 (6 bases). Trimming took off 8 bases at V and 5 bases at J, with 25 bases between the two ends. In germline, CDR1 is ENHRY, CDR2 SYGVKD. This CDR3 contains 17 residues.

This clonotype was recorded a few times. The CDR3 region is CASSQVEAYTEAFF. The CDR3 DNA follows: TGTGCCAGCAGCCAAGTAGAGGCCTACACTGAAGCTTTCTTT. This chain uses TRBV3-1 with TRBJ1-1; D not resolved. V was trimmed by 1 base and J by 3 bases, leaving 9 bases between them. Germline V gives CDR1 LGHDT, CDR2 YNNKEL (reference sequence). CDR3 length: 14 amino acids. The full variable domain, completed using reference TRBV3-1 and TRBJ1-1, is DTAVSQTPKYLVTQMGNDKSIKCEQNLGHDTMYWYKQDSKKFLKIMFSYNNKELIINETVPNRFSPKSPDKAHLNLHINSLELGDSAVYFCASSQVEAYTEAFFGQGTRLTVV.

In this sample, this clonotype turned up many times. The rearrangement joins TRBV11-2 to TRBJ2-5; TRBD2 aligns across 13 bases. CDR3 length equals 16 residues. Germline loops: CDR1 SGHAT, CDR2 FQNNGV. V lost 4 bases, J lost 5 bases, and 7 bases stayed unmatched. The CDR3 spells CASSSQGLAGMETQYF. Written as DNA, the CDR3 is TGTGCCAGCAGCTCTCAGGGACTAGCGGGAATGGAGACCCAGTACTTC.

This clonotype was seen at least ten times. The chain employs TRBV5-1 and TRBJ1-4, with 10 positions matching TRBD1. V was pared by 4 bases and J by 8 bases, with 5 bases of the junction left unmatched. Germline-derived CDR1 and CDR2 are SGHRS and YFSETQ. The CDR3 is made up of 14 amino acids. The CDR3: CASSKGQGREKLFF. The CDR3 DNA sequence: TGCGCCAGCAGCAAGGGACAGGGGCGCGAAAAACTGTTTTTT. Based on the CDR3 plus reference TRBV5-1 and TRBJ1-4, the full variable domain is KAGVTQTPRYLIKTRGQQVTLSCSPISGHRSVSWYQQTPGQGLQFLFEYFSETQRNKGNFPGRFSGRQFSNSRSEMNVSTLELGDSALYLCASSKGQGREKLFFGSGTQLSVL.

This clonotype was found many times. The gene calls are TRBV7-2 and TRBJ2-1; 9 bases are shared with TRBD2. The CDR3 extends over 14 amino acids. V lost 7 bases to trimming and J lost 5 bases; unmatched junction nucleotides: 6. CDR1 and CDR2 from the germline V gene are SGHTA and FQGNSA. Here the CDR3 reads CASKRGRVDNEQFF. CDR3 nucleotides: TGTGCCAGCAAGCGCGGGAGGGTCGACAATGAGCAGTTCTTC.

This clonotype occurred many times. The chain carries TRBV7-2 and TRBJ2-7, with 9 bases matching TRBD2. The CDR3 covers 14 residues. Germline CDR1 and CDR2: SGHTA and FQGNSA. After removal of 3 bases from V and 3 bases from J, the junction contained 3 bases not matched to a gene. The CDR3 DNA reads TGTGCCAGCAGCTTTAGCGGGAGCGTCTACGAGCAGTACTTC. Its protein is CASSFSGSVYEQYF.

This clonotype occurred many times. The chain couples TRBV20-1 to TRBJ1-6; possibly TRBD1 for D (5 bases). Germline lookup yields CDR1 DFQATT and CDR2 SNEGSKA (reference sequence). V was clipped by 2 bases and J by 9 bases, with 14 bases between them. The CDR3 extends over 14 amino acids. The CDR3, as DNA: TGCAGTGCTAGACTGTCAGGGTATGGTTCACCCCTCCACTTT. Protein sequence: CSARLSGYGSPLHF.

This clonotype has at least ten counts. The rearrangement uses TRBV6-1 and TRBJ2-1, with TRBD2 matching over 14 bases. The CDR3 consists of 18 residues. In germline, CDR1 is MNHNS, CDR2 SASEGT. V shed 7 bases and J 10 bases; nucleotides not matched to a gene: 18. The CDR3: CASTHFAGGGLAGDEQFF. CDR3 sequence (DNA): TGTGCCAGCACTCATTTCGCCGGTGGGGGACTAGCGGGAGACGAGCAGTTCTTC.

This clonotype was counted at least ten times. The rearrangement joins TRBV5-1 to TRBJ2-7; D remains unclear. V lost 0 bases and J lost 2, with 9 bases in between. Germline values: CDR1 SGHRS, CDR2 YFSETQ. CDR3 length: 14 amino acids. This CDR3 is CASSLAGSTYEQYV. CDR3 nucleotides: TGCGCCAGCAGCTTGGCTGGGTCAACCTACGAGCAGTACGTC.